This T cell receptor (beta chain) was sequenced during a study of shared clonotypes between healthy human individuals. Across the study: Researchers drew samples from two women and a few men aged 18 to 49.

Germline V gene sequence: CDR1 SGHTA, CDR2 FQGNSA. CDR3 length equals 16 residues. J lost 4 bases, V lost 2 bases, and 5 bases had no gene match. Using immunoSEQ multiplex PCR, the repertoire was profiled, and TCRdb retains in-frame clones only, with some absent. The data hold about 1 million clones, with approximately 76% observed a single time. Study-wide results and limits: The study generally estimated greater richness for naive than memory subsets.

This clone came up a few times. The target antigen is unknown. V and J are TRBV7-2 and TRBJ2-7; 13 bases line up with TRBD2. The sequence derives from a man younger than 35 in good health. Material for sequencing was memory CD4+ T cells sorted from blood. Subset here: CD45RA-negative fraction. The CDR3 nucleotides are TGTGCCAGCAGCTTACAACTAGCGGGAGGGGGATACGAGCAGTACTTC. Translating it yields CASSLQLAGGGYEQYF.